This T cell receptor beta chain derives from a study of cytomegalovirus exposure and HLA in healthy donors. Study in general: About four fifths of around 400 genotyped donors fell in the Caucasian-associated ancestry cluster.

The CDR3 covers 11 residues. Nominal health characterized the donors when sampled, though unrecorded immune exposures were likely. For this clone: Its cognate antigen is unknown.

The study's findings and limits: A later look showed TCR association rates differing by HLA locus, highest for DRB1 and lowest for HLA-C.

The study ran its PCR with 60 Vbeta and 13 Jbeta primers. How the authors handled the data: As a later analysis found, there were tens of millions of unique TCR beta chains, of which 8.5 million to 14 million were shared. Measured with immunoSEQ multiplex PCR; TCRdb has only the in-frame clones, and not every one. V and J calls and clone size are those listed in that table; D and trimming were worked out from the DNA. The sample yields fewer than 150,000 clones, less than 85% seen once. The clonotype comes from a man aged 40-55 years in good health and CMV-seropositive. The rearrangement uses TRBV12-2 and TRBJ2-2; the table's D call, TRBD1, was not checked against the DNA. TRBV12-2 is a known pseudogene. Sequenced input: PBMCs. The CDR3 sequence is CARGGTGELFF. The CDR3 DNA follows: TGTGCCAGGGGTGGCACCGGGGAGCTGTTTTTT.